This record covers a single T cell receptor (beta chain). Its target is unknown. These data originate in a study of T cell responses to AZD1222 COVID-19 vaccine. Findings of the study overall: Across the whole spike, CD4 TCRs peaked at regions 160-218 and 743-854. Spike-specific TCR breadth and depth went up after people got two AZD1222 doses.

This CDR3 comprises 15 residues. The germline gives CDR1 SGHRS, CDR2 YFSETQ. Deletions cut 2 bases from V and 8 bases from J, with 17 bases between. The method was immunoSEQ multiplex PCR; TCRdb's version includes in-frame clones alone and lacks a portion of them. The table records roughly 98,000 clones, around nine tenths of them present only once. The input for sequencing was peripheral blood, taken 28 days after the second AZD1222 dose. This chain connects TRBV5-1 to TRBJ2-1; D call uncertain. This TCR came from an adult who received the AZD1222 COVID-19 vaccine. The CDR3 nucleotides read TGCGCCAGCAGCTTAGAAGGGCCGCCCCTGGATGAGCAGTTCTTC. This codes for CASSLEGPPLDEQFF.